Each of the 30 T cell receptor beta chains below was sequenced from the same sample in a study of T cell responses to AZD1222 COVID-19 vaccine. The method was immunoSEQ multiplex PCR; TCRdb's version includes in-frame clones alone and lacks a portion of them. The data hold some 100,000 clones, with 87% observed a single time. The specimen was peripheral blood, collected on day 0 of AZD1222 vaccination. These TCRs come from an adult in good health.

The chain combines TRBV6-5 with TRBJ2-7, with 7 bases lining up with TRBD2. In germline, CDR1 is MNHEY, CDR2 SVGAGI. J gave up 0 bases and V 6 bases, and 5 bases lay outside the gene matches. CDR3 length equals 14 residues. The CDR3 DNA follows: TGTGCCAGCAGCCCCGGGGGGAGCTCCTACGAGCAGTACTTC. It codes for CASSPGGSSYEQYF.

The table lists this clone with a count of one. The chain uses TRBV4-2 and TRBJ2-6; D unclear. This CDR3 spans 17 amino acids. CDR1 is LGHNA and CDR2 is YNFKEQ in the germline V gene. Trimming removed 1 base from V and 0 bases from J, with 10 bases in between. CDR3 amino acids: CASSQVYSSSGANVLTF. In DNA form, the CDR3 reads TGTGCCAGCAGCCAAGTTTATTCCTCCTCTGGGGCCAACGTCCTGACTTTC.

CDR3 protein: CASSQEGRDGYTF. CDR3 DNA sequence: TGTGCCAGCAGCCAAGAGGGGAGGGATGGCTACACCTTC. The chain has TRBV4-2 and TRBJ1-2; D not resolved. CDR1 and CDR2 from the germline V gene are LGHNA and YNFKEQ. The germline V and J ends were trimmed by 0 bases and 6 bases, with 8 bases remaining between them. This CDR3 region has 13 residues.

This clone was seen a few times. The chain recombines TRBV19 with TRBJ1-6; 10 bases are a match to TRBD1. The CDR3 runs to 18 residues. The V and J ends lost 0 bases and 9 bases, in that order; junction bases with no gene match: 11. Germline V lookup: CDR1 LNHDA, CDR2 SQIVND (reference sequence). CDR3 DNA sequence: TGTGCCAGTAGTATAGAAGGCGGGACAGGGGTTTCTAGTTCACCCCTCCACTTT. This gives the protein CASSIEGGTGVSSSPLHF.

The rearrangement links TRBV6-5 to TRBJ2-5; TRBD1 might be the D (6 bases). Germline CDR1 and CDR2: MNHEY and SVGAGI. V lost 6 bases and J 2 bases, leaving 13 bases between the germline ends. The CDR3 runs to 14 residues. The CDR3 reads CASRVGQHQETQYF. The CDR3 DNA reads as TGTGCCAGCAGGGTAGGACAGCATCAAGAGACCCAGTACTTC.

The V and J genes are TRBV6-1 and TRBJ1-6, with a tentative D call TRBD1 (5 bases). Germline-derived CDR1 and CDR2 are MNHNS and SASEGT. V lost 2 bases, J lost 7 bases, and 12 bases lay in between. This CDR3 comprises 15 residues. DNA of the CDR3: TGTGCCAGCAGTGAATTGGGGCAGATAAATTCACCCCTCCACTTT. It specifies CASSELGQINSPLHF.

CDR3 nucleotide sequence: TGTGCCAGCAGCAGGCCCTACAGGGGGTGGGACTATGGCTACACCTTC. Translated, it gives CASSRPYRGWDYGYTF. This sequence joins TRBV21-1 and TRBJ1-2; the table's D call, TRBD1, has no DNA check behind it. TRBV21-1 is annotated as a pseudogene. The CDR3 totals 16 residues.

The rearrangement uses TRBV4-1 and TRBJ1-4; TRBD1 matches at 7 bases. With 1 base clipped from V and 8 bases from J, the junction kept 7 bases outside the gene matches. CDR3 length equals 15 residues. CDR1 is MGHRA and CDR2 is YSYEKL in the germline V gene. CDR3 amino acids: CASSQGRGIREKLFF. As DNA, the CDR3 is TGCGCCAGCAGCCAAGGCAGGGGGATAAGAGAAAAACTGTTTTTT.

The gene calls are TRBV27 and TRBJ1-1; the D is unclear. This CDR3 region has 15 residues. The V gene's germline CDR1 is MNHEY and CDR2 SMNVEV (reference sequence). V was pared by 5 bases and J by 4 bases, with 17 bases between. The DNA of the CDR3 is TGTGCCAGCAGTCCCGCGGGTTGGCTGCGCACTGAAGCTTTCTTT. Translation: CASSPAGWLRTEAFF.

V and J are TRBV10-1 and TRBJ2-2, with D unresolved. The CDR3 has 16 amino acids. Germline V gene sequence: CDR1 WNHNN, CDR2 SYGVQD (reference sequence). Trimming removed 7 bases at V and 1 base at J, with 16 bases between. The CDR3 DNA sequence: TGCGCCAGCACCGAGTCCGCAGATCTGAACACCGGGGAGCTGTTTTTT. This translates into CASTESADLNTGELFF.

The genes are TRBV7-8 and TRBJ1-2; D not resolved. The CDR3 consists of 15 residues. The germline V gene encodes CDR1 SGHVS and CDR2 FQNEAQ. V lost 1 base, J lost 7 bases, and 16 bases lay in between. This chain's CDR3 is CASSLETGSTFGYTF. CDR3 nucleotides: TGTGCCAGCAGCTTAGAGACGGGGAGCACCTTTGGCTACACCTTC.

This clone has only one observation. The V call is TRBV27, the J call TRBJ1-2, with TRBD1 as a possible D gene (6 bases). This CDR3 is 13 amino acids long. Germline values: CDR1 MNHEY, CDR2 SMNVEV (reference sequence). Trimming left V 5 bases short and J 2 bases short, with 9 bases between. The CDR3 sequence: CASSPQGNYGYTF. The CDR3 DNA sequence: TGTGCCAGCAGTCCTCAGGGGAACTATGGCTACACCTTC.

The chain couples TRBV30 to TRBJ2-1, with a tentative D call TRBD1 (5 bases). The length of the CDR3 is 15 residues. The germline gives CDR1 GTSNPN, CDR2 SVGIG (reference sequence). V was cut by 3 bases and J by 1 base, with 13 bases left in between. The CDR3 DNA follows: TGTGCCTGGAGCACTCGAAGGGGTTCCTACAATGAGCAGTTCTTC. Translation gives CAWSTRRGSYNEQFF.

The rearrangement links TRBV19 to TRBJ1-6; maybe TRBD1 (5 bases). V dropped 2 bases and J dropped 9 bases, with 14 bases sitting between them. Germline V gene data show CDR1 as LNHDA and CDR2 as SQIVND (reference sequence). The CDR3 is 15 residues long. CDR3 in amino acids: CASSIQGRAGSPLHF. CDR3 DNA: TGTGCCAGTAGTATACAAGGCAGGGCCGGTTCACCCCTCCACTTT.

CDR3 sequence reads: CATSRGLSSGANVLTF. CDR3 DNA: TGTGCCACCAGCAGGGGACTTTCCTCTGGGGCCAACGTCCTGACTTTC. The gene calls are TRBV15 and TRBJ2-6; D possibly corresponds to TRBD2 (6 bases). Trimming took off 3 bases at V and 0 bases at J, with 9 bases between the two ends. Looked up from germline, CDR1 is LNHNV and CDR2 is YYDKDF (reference sequence). The CDR3 totals 16 residues.

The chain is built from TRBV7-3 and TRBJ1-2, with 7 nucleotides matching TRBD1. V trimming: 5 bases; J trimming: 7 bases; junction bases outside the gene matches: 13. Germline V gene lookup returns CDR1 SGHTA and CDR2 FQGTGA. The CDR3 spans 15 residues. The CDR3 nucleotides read TGTGCCAGCAGCCCAGAGGGGCAGGGGGTGGGTGGCTACACCTTC. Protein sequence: CASSPEGQGVGGYTF.

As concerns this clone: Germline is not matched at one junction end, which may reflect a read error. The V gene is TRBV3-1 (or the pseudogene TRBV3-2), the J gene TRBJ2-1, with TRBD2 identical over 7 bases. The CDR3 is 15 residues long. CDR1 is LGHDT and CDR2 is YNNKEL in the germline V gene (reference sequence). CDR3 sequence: CASTQLAGDYNEQFF. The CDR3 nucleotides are TGTGCCAGCACCCAACTGGCGGGGGACTACAATGAGCAGTTCTTC.

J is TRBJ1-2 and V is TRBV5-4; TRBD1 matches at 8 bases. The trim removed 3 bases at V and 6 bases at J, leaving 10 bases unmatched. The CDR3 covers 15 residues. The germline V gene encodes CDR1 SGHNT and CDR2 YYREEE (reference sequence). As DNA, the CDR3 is TGTGCCAGCAGCTCCTTCTCGGACAGGGCGCATGGCTACACCTTC. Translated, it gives CASSSFSDRAHGYTF.

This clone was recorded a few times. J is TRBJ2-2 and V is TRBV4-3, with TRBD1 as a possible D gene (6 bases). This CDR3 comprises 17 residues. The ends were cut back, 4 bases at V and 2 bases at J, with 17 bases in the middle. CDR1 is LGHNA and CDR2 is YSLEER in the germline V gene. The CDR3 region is CASSPPRGGDNTGELFF. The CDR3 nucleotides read TGCGCCAGCAGCCCACCCAGGGGCGGAGACAACACCGGGGAGCTGTTTTTT.

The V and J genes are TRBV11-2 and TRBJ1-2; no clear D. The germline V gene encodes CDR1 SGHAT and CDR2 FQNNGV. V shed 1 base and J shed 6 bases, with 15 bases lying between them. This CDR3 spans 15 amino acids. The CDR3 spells CASSLGWRATDGYTF. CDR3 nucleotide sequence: TGTGCCAGCAGCTTAGGGTGGAGGGCTACTGATGGCTACACCTTC.

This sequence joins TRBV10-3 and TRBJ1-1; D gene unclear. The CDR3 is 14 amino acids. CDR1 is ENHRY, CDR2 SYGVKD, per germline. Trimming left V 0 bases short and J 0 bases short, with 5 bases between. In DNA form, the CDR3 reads TGTGCCATCAGTGAGTCGACTCTGAACACTGAAGCTTTCTTT. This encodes CAISESTLNTEAFF.

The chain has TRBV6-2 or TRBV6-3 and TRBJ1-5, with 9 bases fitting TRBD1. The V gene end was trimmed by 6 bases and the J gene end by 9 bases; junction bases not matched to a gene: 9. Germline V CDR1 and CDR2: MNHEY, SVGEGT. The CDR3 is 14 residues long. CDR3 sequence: CASSLPGQGTPQHF. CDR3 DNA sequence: TGTGCCAGCAGCCTACCGGGACAGGGAACGCCCCAGCATTTT.

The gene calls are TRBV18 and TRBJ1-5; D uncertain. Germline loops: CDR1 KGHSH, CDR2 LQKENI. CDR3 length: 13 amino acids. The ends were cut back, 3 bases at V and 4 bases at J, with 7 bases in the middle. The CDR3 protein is CASSPDVNQPQHF. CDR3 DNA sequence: TGTGCCAGCTCACCGGACGTAAATCAGCCCCAGCATTTT.

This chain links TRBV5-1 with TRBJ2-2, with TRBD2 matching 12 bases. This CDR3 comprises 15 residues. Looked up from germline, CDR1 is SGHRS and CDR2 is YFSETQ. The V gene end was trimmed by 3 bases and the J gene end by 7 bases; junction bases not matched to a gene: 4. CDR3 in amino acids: CASSWTSGEGGELFF. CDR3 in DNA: TGCGCCAGCAGCTGGACTAGCGGGGAAGGCGGGGAGCTGTTTTTT.

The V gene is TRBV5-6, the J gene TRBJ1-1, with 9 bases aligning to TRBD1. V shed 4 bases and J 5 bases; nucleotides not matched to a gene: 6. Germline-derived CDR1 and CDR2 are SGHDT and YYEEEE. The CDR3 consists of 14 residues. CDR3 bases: TGTGCCAGCAGCCGGGACAGGGTCAATACTGAAGCTTTCTTT. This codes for CASSRDRVNTEAFF.

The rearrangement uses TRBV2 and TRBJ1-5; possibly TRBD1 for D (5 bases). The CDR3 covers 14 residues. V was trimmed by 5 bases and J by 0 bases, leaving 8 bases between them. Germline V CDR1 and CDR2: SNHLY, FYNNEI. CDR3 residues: CASSLTDSNQPQHF. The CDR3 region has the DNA TGTGCCAGCAGTTTGACAGATAGCAATCAGCCCCAGCATTTT.

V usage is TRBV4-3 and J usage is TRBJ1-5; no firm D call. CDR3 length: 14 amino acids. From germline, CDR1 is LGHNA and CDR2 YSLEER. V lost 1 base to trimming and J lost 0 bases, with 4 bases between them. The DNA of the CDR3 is TGCGCCAGCAGCCAAGCGAGTAGCAATCAGCCCCAGCATTTT. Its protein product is CASSQASSNQPQHF.

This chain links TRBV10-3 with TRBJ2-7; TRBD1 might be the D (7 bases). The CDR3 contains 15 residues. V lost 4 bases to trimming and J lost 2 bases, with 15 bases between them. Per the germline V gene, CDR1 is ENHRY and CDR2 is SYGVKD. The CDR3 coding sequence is TGTGCCATCAGTGGGAGGACAGGAGGGGCCTACGAGCAGTACTTC. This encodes CAISGRTGGAYEQYF.

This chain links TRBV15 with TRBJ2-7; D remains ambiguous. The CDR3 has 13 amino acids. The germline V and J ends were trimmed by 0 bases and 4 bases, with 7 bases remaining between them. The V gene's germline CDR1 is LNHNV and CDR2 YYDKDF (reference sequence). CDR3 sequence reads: CATSRDLSYEQYF. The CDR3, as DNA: TGTGCCACCAGCAGAGATTTGAGTTACGAGCAGTACTTC.

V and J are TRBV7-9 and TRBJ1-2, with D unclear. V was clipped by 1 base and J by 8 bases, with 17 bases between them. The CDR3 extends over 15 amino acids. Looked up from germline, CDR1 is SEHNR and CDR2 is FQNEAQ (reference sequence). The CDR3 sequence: CASSLDSGRAKGYTF. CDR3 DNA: TGTGCCAGCAGCTTAGACTCCGGACGGGCTAAGGGCTACACCTTC.